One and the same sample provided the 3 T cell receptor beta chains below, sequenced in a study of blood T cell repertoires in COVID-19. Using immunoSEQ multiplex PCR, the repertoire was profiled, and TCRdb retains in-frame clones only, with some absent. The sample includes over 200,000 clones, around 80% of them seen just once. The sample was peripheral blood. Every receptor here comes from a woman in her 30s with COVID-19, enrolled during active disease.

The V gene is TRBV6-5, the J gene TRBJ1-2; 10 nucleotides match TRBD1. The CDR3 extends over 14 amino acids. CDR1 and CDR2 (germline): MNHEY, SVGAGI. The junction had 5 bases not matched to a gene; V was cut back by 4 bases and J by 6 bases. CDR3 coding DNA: TGTGCCAGCAGTTCGGGACAGGGGCACGATGGCTACACCTTC. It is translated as CASSSGQGHDGYTF.

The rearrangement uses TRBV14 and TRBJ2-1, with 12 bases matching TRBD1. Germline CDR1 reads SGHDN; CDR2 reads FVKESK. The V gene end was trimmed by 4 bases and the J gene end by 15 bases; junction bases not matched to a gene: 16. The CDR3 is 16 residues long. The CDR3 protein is CASSLLWDRGREVAFF. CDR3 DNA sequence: TGTGCCAGCAGCCTTTTGTGGGACAGGGGGCGCGAGGTTGCGTTCTTC.

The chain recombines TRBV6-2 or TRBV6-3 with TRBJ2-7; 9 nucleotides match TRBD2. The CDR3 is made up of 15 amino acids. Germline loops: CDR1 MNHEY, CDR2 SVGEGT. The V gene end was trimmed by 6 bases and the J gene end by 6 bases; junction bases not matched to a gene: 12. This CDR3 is CASSTPPGLAAEQYF. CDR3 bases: TGTGCCAGCAGCACCCCCCCGGGACTAGCTGCCGAGCAGTACTTC.